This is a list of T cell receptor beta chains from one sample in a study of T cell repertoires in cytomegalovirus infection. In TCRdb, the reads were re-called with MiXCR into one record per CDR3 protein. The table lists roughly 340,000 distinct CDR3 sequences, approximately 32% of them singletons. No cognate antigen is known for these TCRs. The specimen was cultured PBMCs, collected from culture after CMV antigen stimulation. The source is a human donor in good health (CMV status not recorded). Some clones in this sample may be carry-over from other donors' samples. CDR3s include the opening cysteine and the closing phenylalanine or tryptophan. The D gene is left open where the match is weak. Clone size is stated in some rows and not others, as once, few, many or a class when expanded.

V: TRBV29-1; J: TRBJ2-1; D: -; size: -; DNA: TGCAGCGTTGAACTAGGGGGGTTCCACAATGAGCAGTTCTTC; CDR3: CSVELGGFHNEQFF
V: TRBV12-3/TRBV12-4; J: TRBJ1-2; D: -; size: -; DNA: TGTGCCAGCACCCTTTCCGGGACTAACTATGGCTACACCTTC; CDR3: CASTLSGTNYGYTF
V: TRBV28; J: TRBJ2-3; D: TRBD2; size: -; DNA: TGTGCCAGCAGTTTATTGTGGGAGGGCCCGAATACGCAGTATTTT; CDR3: CASSLLWEGPNTQYF
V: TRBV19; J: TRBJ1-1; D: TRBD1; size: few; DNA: TGTGCCAGTAGAAGGGGGCTAAGGGCTTTCTTT; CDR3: CASRRGLRAFF
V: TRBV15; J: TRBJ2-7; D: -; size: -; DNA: TGTGCCACCAGCAGAGGCGATTTCCCCTACGAGCAGTACTTC; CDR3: CATSRGDFPYEQYF
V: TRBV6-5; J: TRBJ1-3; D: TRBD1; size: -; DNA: TGTGCCAGCAGTTATCGCCGGACAGGGAATAGCGTTAGTGGAAACACCATATATTTT; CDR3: CASSYRRTGNSVSGNTIYF
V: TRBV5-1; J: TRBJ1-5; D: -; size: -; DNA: TGCGCCAGCAGCTTGGAAAGGGGCGGGCAGCCCCAGCATTTT; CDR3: CASSLERGGQPQHF
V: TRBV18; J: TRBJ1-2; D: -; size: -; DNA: TGTGCCAGCTCACCCGCTAGACAGCCACTTATTACCTTC; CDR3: CASSPARQPLITF
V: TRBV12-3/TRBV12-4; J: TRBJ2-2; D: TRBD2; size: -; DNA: TGTGCCAGCCGGACTAGCGGAGTCACCGGGGAGCTGTTTTTT; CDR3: CASRTSGVTGELFF
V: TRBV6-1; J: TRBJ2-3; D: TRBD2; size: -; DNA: TGTGCCAGCAGTTCCTATAGCGGGAGCACAGATACGCAGTATTTT; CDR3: CASSSYSGSTDTQYF
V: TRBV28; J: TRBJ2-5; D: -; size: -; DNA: TGTGCCAGCAGTTTAAGTGGGTACAGGGACCTCCAAGAGACCCAGTACTTC; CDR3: CASSLSGYRDLQETQYF
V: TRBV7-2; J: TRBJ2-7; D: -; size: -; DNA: TGTGCCAGCAGCCCCGTTGGCGGGGGCCCCTCCTACGAGCAGTACTTC; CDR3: CASSPVGGGPSYEQYF
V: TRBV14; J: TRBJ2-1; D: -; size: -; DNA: TGTGCCAGTATCCACAGGGAGCTCCCCTACAATGAGCAGTTCTTC; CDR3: CASIHRELPYNEQFF
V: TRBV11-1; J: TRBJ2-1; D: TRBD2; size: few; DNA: TGTGCCAGCAGCTTGGGACTAGCGGTCTACAATGAGCAGTTCTTC; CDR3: CASSLGLAVYNEQFF
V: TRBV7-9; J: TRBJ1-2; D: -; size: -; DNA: TGTGCCAGCACCACAGGGTATCATGGCTACACCTTC; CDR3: CASTTGYHGYTF
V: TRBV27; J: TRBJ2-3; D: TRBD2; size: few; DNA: TGTGCCAGCAGTTTATCGAGGTTTCGGGGGGGGGATAAGCGTCGCACAGATACGCAGTATTTT; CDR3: CASSLSRFRGGDKRRTDTQYF
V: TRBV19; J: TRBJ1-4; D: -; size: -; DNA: TGTGCCAGTAGCATCGGTCGACAGCTTATTAATGAAAAACTGTTTTTT; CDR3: CASSIGRQLINEKLFF
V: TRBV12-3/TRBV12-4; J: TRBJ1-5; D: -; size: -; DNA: TGTGCCAGCAGTATTAGTCGACTGGCCTTTGAGTCCCAGCATTTT; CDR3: CASSISRLAFESQHF
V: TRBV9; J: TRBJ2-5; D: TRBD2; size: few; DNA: TGTGCCAGCAGCGCATCGGGACTAGCAATGGGAGAGACCCAGTACTTC; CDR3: CASSASGLAMGETQYF
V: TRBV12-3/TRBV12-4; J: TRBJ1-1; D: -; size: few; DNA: TGTGCCAGCATTGTGGAGACGAACACTGAAGCTTTCTTT; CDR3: CASIVETNTEAFF
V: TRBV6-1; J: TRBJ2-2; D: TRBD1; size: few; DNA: TGTGCCAGCAGTGAGGAACATACAGGGGTGATAGCCGGGGAGCTGTTTTTT; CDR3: CASSEEHTGVIAGELFF
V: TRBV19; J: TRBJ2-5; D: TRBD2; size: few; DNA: TGTGCCAGTAGCGGACTAGCGGGGGAGATTTCAGAGACCCAGTACTTC; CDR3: CASSGLAGEISETQYF
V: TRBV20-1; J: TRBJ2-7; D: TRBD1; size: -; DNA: TGCAGTGCTATAGACAGGGGATCCTACGAGCAGTACTTC; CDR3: CSAIDRGSYEQYF
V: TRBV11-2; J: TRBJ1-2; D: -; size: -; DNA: TGTGCCAGCAGTTCCGTAGACAAACGTTCAGGAGGCTACACCTTC; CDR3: CASSSVDKRSGGYTF
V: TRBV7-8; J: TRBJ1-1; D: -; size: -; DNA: TGTGCCAGCAGCTTAATTGCGGTCAGACAGATCAACACTGAAGCTTTCTTT; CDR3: CASSLIAVRQINTEAFF
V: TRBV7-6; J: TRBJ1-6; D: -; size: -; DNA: TGTGCCAGCAGCTCAAACCTAGATAATTCACCCCTCCACTTT; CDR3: CASSSNLDNSPLHF
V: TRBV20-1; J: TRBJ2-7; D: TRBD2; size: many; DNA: TGCAGTGCGCCCGGACTAGCGGGAGTCGCCTACGAGCAGTACTTC; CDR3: CSAPGLAGVAYEQYF